These 31 T cell receptor beta chains share one sample of origin, sequenced in a study of blood T cells in healthy people across ages. With a J-beta primer mix and a sample-barcoded 5' primer, a second PCR ran roughly 6 to 12 cycles. Using its own MiXCR run on the 5' RACE reads, TCRdb lists one record per CDR3 protein. The data show around 2 million distinct CDR3 sequences, 35% to 50% seen once. Sequenced sample: blood. The receptors derive from a human donor in good health.

This clonotype came up a few times. This chain links TRBV5-1 with TRBJ2-3, with D perhaps TRBD1 or TRBD2 (5 bases each). Germline CDR1 is SGHRS and CDR2 is YFSETQ. The CDR3 consists of 17 residues. Trimming pared 2 bases from V and 2 bases from J, leaving 18 bases between. CDR3: CASSLLRGHLNTDTQYF. The CDR3 DNA is TGCGCCAGCAGCTTACTCCGGGGCCACCTAAACACAGATACGCAGTATTTT.

This clonotype has ten or more counts. V and J are TRBV7-2 and TRBJ2-1, with 8 bases identical to TRBD2. CDR1 and CDR2 (germline): SGHTA, FQGNSA. Trimming at V came to 2 bases and at J to 4 bases, leaving 10 bases not matched to a gene. The CDR3 has 17 residues. The CDR3 sequence: CASSLQSGTRWYNEQFF. Here the CDR3 DNA reads TGTGCCAGCAGCTTACAATCCGGGACTAGGTGGTACAATGAGCAGTTCTTC.

CDR3 in amino acids: CASSDLRGNIEAFF. The CDR3 coding sequence is TGTGCCAGCAGCGACCTCAGGGGGAATATTGAAGCTTTCTTT. This chain connects TRBV9 to TRBJ1-1, with 7 nucleotides matching TRBD1. The CDR3 spans 14 residues. J was trimmed by 7 bases and V by 3 bases; bases with no gene match: 9. Looked up from germline, CDR1 is SGDLS and CDR2 is YYNGEE.

The V call is TRBV5-1, the J call TRBJ2-3; D assignment may be TRBD1 or TRBD2 (5 bases each). The V gene's germline CDR1 is SGHRS and CDR2 YFSETQ. The germline V and J ends were trimmed by 0 bases and 0 bases, with 14 bases remaining between them. This CDR3 is built from 17 residues. CDR3 region: CASSLAGAGLSTDTQYF. The CDR3 DNA sequence: TGCGCCAGCAGCTTGGCCGGGGCGGGCCTTAGCACAGATACGCAGTATTTT.

The chain combines TRBV28 with TRBJ2-2; D might be TRBD1 (5 bases). V was trimmed by 7 bases and J by 5 bases, leaving 14 bases between them. Germline CDR1 and CDR2: MDHEN and SYDVKM. The CDR3 is 14 residues long. The CDR3 loop is CASKTEGETGELFF. DNA of the CDR3: TGTGCCAGCAAGACAGAAGGAGAGACCGGGGAGCTGTTTTTT.

The gene calls are TRBV7-9 and TRBJ2-5, with TRBD1 matching 7 bases. Germline CDR1 and CDR2: SEHNR and FQNEAQ (reference sequence). Unmatched junction bases numbered 11, after V lost 5 bases and J lost 2 bases. The CDR3 spans 16 residues. The CDR3 sequence: CASSLGDRGGQETQYF. The CDR3 region has the DNA TGTGCCAGCAGCCTGGGGGACAGAGGTGGGCAAGAGACCCAGTACTTC.

This chain uses TRBV5-6 with TRBJ2-3, with a weak D call TRBD2 (7 bases). With 4 bases removed from V and 7 bases from J, the gap between germline ends came to 19 bases. This CDR3 contains 15 residues. Germline V gene lookup returns CDR1 SGHDT and CDR2 YYEEEE. CDR3 sequence reads: CASSPRGGDLNTQYF. As DNA, the CDR3 is TGTGCCAGCAGCCCTAGGGGGGGGGATTTAAATACGCAGTATTTT.

This clonotype was counted between two and nine times. The genes are TRBV27 and TRBJ2-5; D is ambiguous. Germline V gene lookup returns CDR1 MNHEY and CDR2 SMNVEV (reference sequence). V shed 4 bases and J shed 4 bases, with 13 bases lying between them. CDR3 length: 14 residues. The CDR3 coding sequence is TGTGCCAGCAGTTCTACATGGCGGATAGAGACCCAGTACTTC. This codes for CASSSTWRIETQYF.

This clonotype was seen only a few times. The chain joins TRBV7-8 to TRBJ2-6; D ambiguous. The CDR3 has 19 residues. Germline V gene data show CDR1 as SGHVS and CDR2 as FQNEAQ. V was pared by 2 bases and J by 1 base, with 18 bases between. The CDR3 sequence is CASSLMPAPAFSGANVLTF. The CDR3 region has the DNA TGTGCCAGCAGCTTAATGCCGGCGCCAGCCTTTTCTGGGGCCAACGTCCTGACTTTC.

The chain couples TRBV29-1 to TRBJ1-1; possibly TRBD1 for D (5 bases). Germline V CDR1 and CDR2: SQVTM, ANQGSEA. Trimming removed 7 bases at V and 7 bases at J, with 10 bases between. The CDR3 runs to 10 residues. The CDR3 region is CSAGTIEAFF. The DNA for the CDR3 is TGCAGCGCCGGGACGATTGAAGCTTTCTTT.

The CDR3 is CASSLAGGPYIEQYF. For the CDR3, the DNA is TGTGCCAGCAGCTTAGCGGGGGGCCCTTACATTGAGCAGTACTTC. V and J are TRBV6-5 and TRBJ2-5; TRBD2 matches at 10 bases. V dropped 6 bases and J dropped 11; count of bases not matched to a gene: 15. The CDR3 has 15 residues. The V gene's germline CDR1 is MNHEY and CDR2 SVGAGI.

This clonotype was observed a handful of times. The V gene is TRBV28, the J gene TRBJ1-6; no definite D call. CDR3 size: 15 residues. CDR1 and CDR2 (germline): MDHEN, SYDVKM. V was cut by 7 bases and J by 0 bases, with 10 bases left in between. CDR3 in amino acids: CASKPSISYNSPLHF. Written as DNA, the CDR3 is TGTGCCAGCAAACCTTCCATCTCCTATAATTCACCCCTCCACTTT.

J is TRBJ1-1 and V is TRBV20-1, with D unclear. This CDR3 region has 11 residues. Germline V lookup: CDR1 DFQATT, CDR2 SNEGSKA (reference sequence). V was trimmed by 5 bases and J by 6 bases, leaving 10 bases between them. CDR3 region: CSAGPGAEAFF. The CDR3 DNA reads TGCAGTGCTGGGCCCGGGGCTGAAGCTTTCTTT.

This clonotype was counted between two and nine times. V usage is TRBV4-2 and J usage is TRBJ2-3; 8 nucleotides line up with TRBD2. Germline-derived CDR1 and CDR2 are LGHNA and YNFKEQ. With 4 bases clipped from V and 1 base from J, the junction kept 7 bases outside the gene matches. This CDR3 contains 16 residues. CDR3 protein: CASSRDAAGGTDTQYF. The CDR3 coding sequence is TGTGCCAGCAGCCGAGATGCAGCGGGGGGCACAGATACGCAGTATTTT.

J is TRBJ2-5 and V is TRBV24-1, with 7 bases identical to TRBD1. V lost 3 bases and J lost 2; bases outside the gene matches: 8. CDR1 and CDR2 (germline): KGHDR, SFDVKD. CDR3 length: 16 amino acids. The CDR3 bases are TGTGCCACCAGTGATATCCGCAGGGGGAATCAAGAGACCCAGTACTTC. Its translation: CATSDIRRGNQETQYF.

In its sample, this clonotype was seen once. J is TRBJ1-5 and V is TRBV25-1; TRBD1 is a possible D gene (5 bases). Germline V CDR1 and CDR2: MGHDK, SYGVNS. This CDR3 has 14 residues. V dropped 2 bases and J dropped 6 bases, with 11 bases sitting between them. For the CDR3, the DNA is TGTGCCAGCAGTGAACAGGGATTTTTTCAGCCCCAGCATTTT. Its protein product is CASSEQGFFQPQHF.

This clonotype showed up just a few times. The V and J genes are TRBV7-3 and TRBJ1-2; 7 nucleotides line up with TRBD1. The V and J ends lost 5 bases and 5 bases, in that order; junction bases with no gene match: 11. Looked up from germline, CDR1 is SGHTA and CDR2 is FQGTGA. The CDR3 consists of 15 residues. CDR3 DNA sequence: TGTGCCAGCAGCCTAGGGGGCGCGGCTCCATATGGCTACACCTTC. Translation gives CASSLGGAAPYGYTF.

About this clonotype itself: One junction end disagrees with the germline gene, perhaps due to a read error. CDR3 coding DNA: TGTGCCAGCAGTGGGATGTTGAACACTGAAGCTTGCTTT. Protein sequence: CASSGMLNTEACF. The chain employs TRBV12-3 or TRBV12-4 and TRBJ1-1, with no clear D. The CDR3 loop spans 13 amino acids.

This clonotype was recorded a few times. The J gene is TRBJ2-1, the V gene TRBV6-2 or TRBV6-3; maybe TRBD2 (6 bases). From germline, CDR1 is MNHEY and CDR2 SVGEGT. Between the trimmed V and J ends, which lost 6 bases and 7 bases, there was a span of 19 bases. The CDR3 runs 15 residues. The CDR3 loop reads CASRYSGGVGNEQFF. DNA for the CDR3: TGTGCCAGCAGATATAGCGGAGGGGTGGGGAATGAGCAGTTCTTC.

The CDR3 sequence is CASSFLGQYGGYTF. The DNA of the CDR3 is TGTGCCAGCAGTTTCTTGGGACAGTACGGTGGCTACACCTTC. The chain couples TRBV12-3 or TRBV12-4 to TRBJ1-2, with 7 bases that match TRBD1. The trim removed 3 bases at V and 7 bases at J, leaving 8 bases unmatched. There are 14 residues in the CDR3.

V gene TRBV18 combines with J gene TRBJ2-1; D ambiguous. The CDR3 contains 16 residues. Germline lookup yields CDR1 KGHSH and CDR2 LQKENI. Trimming removed 0 bases from V and 6 bases from J, with 15 bases in between. CDR3 region: CASSPPGSWGANEQFF. Here the CDR3 DNA reads TGTGCCAGCTCACCACCGGGGTCTTGGGGTGCCAATGAGCAGTTCTTC.

This clonotype was counted between two and nine times. One junction end disagrees with the germline gene, perhaps due to a read error. The chain is built from TRBV5-1 and TRBJ1-4; possibly TRBD1 for D (6 bases). The V gene's germline CDR1 is SGHRS and CDR2 YFSETQ. CDR3 length equals 14 residues. CDR3 protein: CASSSLGTQEKRFF. In DNA form, the CDR3 reads TGCGCCAGCAGCTCCCTCGGGACACAAGAAAAACGGTTTTTT.

This clonotype was seen more than once but under ten times. CDR3: CSAARAGGSTDTQYF. For the CDR3, the DNA is TGCAGTGCTGCACGAGCGGGGGGTAGCACAGATACGCAGTATTTT. V and J are TRBV20-1 and TRBJ2-3; 9 bases match TRBD2. The V segment lost 5 bases and the J segment 0 bases; nucleotides outside the gene matches: 6. The CDR3 is 15 residues long. CDR1 is DFQATT and CDR2 is SNEGSKA in the germline V gene (reference sequence).

The sample holds many counts of this clonotype. The gene calls are TRBV9 and TRBJ2-4; D perhaps matches TRBD2 (6 bases). Germline V CDR1 and CDR2: SGDLS, YYNGEE. Trimming stripped 0 bases from V and 2 bases from J, with 15 bases between. This CDR3 has 17 amino acids. In DNA, the CDR3 is TGTGCCAGCAGCGTAGGACCGCTGGGGGGTTCCAAAAACATTCAGTACTTC. Translating gives CASSVGPLGGSKNIQYF.

V and J are TRBV5-1 and TRBJ2-2, with TRBD1 as a possible D gene (5 bases). Trimming removed 5 bases from V and 3 bases from J, with 23 bases in between. This CDR3 is built from 18 residues. CDR1 and CDR2 (germline): SGHRS, YFSETQ. The DNA for the CDR3 is TGCGCCAGCAGTCCCATACGATACAGGTGGAGTGACACCGGGGAGCTGTTTTTT. Its translation: CASSPIRYRWSDTGELFF.

This chain uses TRBV4-3 with TRBJ2-7, with D uncertain. Trimming shortened V by 0 bases and J by 2 bases, and 11 bases separated the two germline ends. Per the germline V gene, CDR1 is LGHNA and CDR2 is YSLEER. The CDR3 contains 15 residues. CDR3 nucleotide sequence: TGCGCCAGCAGCCAAGAGGCATATAACCCCTACGAGCAGTACTTC. Translation gives CASSQEAYNPYEQYF.

CDR3 amino acids: CASSSQGGDTIYF. The CDR3 nucleotides read TGTGCCAGCAGTTCCCAGGGGGGAGACACCATATATTTT. The chain joins TRBV6-6 to TRBJ1-3; TRBD1 matches 7 bases. The germline gives CDR1 MNHNY, CDR2 SVGAGI (reference sequence). CDR3 length equals 13 residues. The V segment lost 4 bases and the J segment 8 bases; nucleotides outside the gene matches: 5.

With regard to this clonotype: A junction boundary mismatches the germline segment, possibly from a read error. The rearrangement links TRBV5-1 to TRBJ1-2; a weak D match, TRBD1 (6 bases). CDR1 SGHRS and CDR2 YFSETQ come from the germline V gene. The CDR3 consists of 16 residues. The CDR3 sequence: CGSSLPRGGIAYGYTF. CDR3 DNA sequence: TGCGGCAGCAGCTTACCCCGAGGGGGAATCGCCTATGGCTACACCTTC. Using reference TRBV5-1 and TRBJ1-2 for the parts outside the CDR3, the full variable domain is KAGVTQTPRYLIKTRGQQVTLSCSPISGHRSVSWYQQTPGQGLQFLFEYFSETQRNKGNFPGRFSGRQFSNSRSEMNVSTLELGDSALYLCGSSLPRGGIAYGYTFGSGTRLTVV.

This clonotype has a handful of counts. V gene TRBV4-3 combines with J gene TRBJ2-4; TRBD1 matches 9 bases. The J call may be incorrect, as the DNA end agrees better with TRBJ2-7. CDR1 LGHNA and CDR2 YSLEER come from the germline V gene. CDR3 length: 14 amino acids. The CDR3 protein is CASSQVRTGAEQYF. CDR3 sequence (DNA): TGCGCCAGCAGCCAAGTGAGGACAGGGGCCGAGCAGTACTTC.

This chain connects TRBV7-2 to TRBJ1-6, with 9 bases fitting TRBD1. CDR3 length equals 15 residues. The germline gives CDR1 SGHTA, CDR2 FQGNSA. Germline trimming cut 5 bases from V and 9 bases from J; bases unmatched to any gene: 8. CDR3 nucleotide sequence: TGTGCCAGCAGCGCAACCGGGACAGGGAGTTCACCCCTCCACTTT. This codes for CASSATGTGSSPLHF. The variable domain in full, completed from reference TRBV7-2 and TRBJ1-6, reads GAGVSQSPSNKVTEKGKDVELRCDPISGHTALYWYRQSLGQGLEFLIYFQGNSAPDKSGLPSDRFSAERTGGSVSTLTIQRTQQEDSAVYLCASSATGTGSSPLHFGNGTRLTVT.

This clonotype was seen repeatedly, ten times or more. This chain connects TRBV19 to TRBJ2-3; TRBD2 aligns across 8 bases. This CDR3 is 15 amino acids long. The trim removed 5 bases at V and 1 base at J, leaving 5 bases unmatched. Per germline, CDR1 LNHDA and CDR2 SQIVND (reference sequence). DNA for the CDR3: TGTGCCAGTAGTCGACTAGCGAGAGGCACAGATACGCAGTATTTT. Translated: CASSRLARGTDTQYF. Full variable domain (rest looked up from reference TRBV19 and TRBJ2-3): DGGITQSPKYLFRKEGQNVTLSCEQNLNHDAMYWYRQDPGQGLRLIYYSQIVNDFQKGDIAEGYSVSREKKESFPLTVTSAQKNPTAFYLCASSRLARGTDTQYFGPGTRLTVL.